Following are 6 T cell receptor beta chains from one sample sequenced in a study of cytomegalovirus exposure and HLA in healthy donors. Researchers ran the PCR with 60 Vbeta and 13 Jbeta primers. The assay was immunoSEQ multiplex PCR, and TCRdb's table has in-frame clones only and misses some. The sample comprises around 57,000 clones, 70% to 90% of which are singletons, and more than 1.3% rests with the top ten. Sequenced: PBMCs. These receptors were taken from a young man in good health and CMV-seropositive.

The chain uses TRBV18 and TRBJ1-5; 9 bases fit TRBD1. The trim removed 3 bases at V and 1 base at J, leaving 4 bases unmatched. The CDR3 is 16 residues long. Germline V CDR1 and CDR2: KGHSH, LQKENI. The CDR3 region is CASSPQGQGSNQPQHF. The CDR3, as DNA: TGTGCCAGCTCACCCCAGGGACAGGGCAGCAATCAGCCCCAGCATTTT.

This rearrangement joins TRBV14 to TRBJ1-1; 9 nucleotides agree with TRBD1. CDR1 is SGHDN and CDR2 is FVKESK in the germline V gene. The CDR3 is 16 amino acids. V lost 1 base to trimming and J lost 1 base; unmatched junction nucleotides: 4. Written as DNA, the CDR3 is TGTGCCAGCAGCCAAGCACCGGGACAGGGGAACACTGAAGCTTTCTTT. This gives the protein CASSQAPGQGNTEAFF. The entire variable domain, with the rest obtained from reference TRBV14 and TRBJ1-1, is as follows: EAGVTQFPSHSVIEKGQTVTLRCDPISGHDNLYWYRRVMGKEIKFLLHFVKESKQDESGMPNNRFLAERTGGTYSTLKVQPAELEDSGVYFCASSQAPGQGNTEAFFGQGTRLTVV.

The J gene is TRBJ2-2, the V gene TRBV5-4, with a tentative D call TRBD1 (7 bases). Germline assignment: CDR1 SGHNT and CDR2 YYREEE (reference sequence). V lost 4 bases, J lost 4 bases, and 14 bases lay in between. This CDR3 has 15 amino acids. The CDR3 nucleotides are TGTGCCAGCAGCCTCTGGCAGGGGGGCACCGGGGAGCTGTTTTTT. It specifies CASSLWQGGTGELFF.

This chain uses TRBV28 with TRBJ1-5; no clear D gene. With 2 bases removed from V and 4 bases from J, the gap between germline ends came to 3 bases. CDR3 length: 12 residues. Looked up from germline, CDR1 is MDHEN and CDR2 is SYDVKM. Here the CDR3 DNA reads TGTGCCAGCAGTTTACCTAATCAGCCCCAGCATTTT. This encodes CASSLPNQPQHF.

The gene calls are TRBV5-1 and TRBJ2-2; the match to TRBD2 covers 9 bases. This CDR3 spans 17 amino acids. Trimming took 0 bases from V and 4 from J; bases not matched to a gene: 7. Germline-derived CDR1 and CDR2 are SGHRS and YFSETQ. CDR3 loop: CASSLVSGLAATGELFF. The CDR3 coding sequence is TGCGCCAGCAGCTTGGTATCGGGACTAGCTGCCACCGGGGAGCTGTTTTTT.

The gene calls are TRBV2 and TRBJ1-6; weak D call: TRBD1 (5 bases). Looked up from germline, CDR1 is SNHLY and CDR2 is FYNNEI. V lost 3 bases and J lost 10, with 13 bases in between. The CDR3 is 14 residues long. The CDR3 bases are TGTGCCAGCAGTGAGGGTAGGGAGGGGTCACCCCTCCACTTT. This encodes CASSEGREGSPLHF. The full variable domain, its missing parts supplied by reference TRBV2 and TRBJ1-6, is EPEVTQTPSHQVTQMGQEVILRCVPISNHLYFYWYRQILGQKVEFLVSFYNNEISEKSEIFDDQFSVERPDGSNFTLKIRSTKLEDSAMYFCASSEGREGSPLHFGNGTRLTVT.